The rows below give T cell receptor beta chains drawn from one sample of a study of blood T cells in healthy people across ages. TCRdb used MiXCR to reprocess the 5' RACE reads, holding one entry per CDR3 protein. The data hold 550,000 to 800,000 distinct CDR3 sequences, with under 25% observed a single time. Sequences were obtained from blood. These receptors originate from a man aged 70 or older in good health. The CDR3 runs from the conserved cysteine through the conserved F or W. D genes are given only for firm matches. Some rows mark clone size as missing; the rest say once, few, many or name a class of expanded clone.

TRBV7-8	-	few	TRBJ1-4	TGTGCCAGCAGCTTCCGGGACGGGAATGAAAAACTGTTTTTT	CASSFRDGNEKLFF
TRBV12-3/TRBV12-4	TRBD1	-	TRBJ1-6	TGTGCCAGCAGTCCGGGACAGGGATTTTATTCACCCCTCCACTTT	CASSPGQGFYSPLHF
TRBV15	-	few	TRBJ2-3	TGTGCCACCAGCAAAACGGCTAGCACAGATACGCAGTATTTT	CATSKTASTDTQYF
TRBV2	TRBD1	-	TRBJ2-1	TGTGCCAGCAGGGGACAGGGAGGTGAGCAGTTCTTC	CASRGQGGEQFF
TRBV11-2	-	-	TRBJ2-5	TGTGCCAGCAGCTTGATGCGGGAACAAGAGACCCAGTACTTC	CASSLMREQETQYF
TRBV4-3	-	few	TRBJ2-5	TGCGCCAGCAGCCTGGGGTATACAGCTCATGAGACCCAGTACTTC	CASSLGYTAHETQYF
TRBV5-1	-	many	TRBJ2-5	TGCGCCAGCAGCTTCGGAGGGGATGAGACCCAGTACTTC	CASSFGGDETQYF
TRBV28	-	few	TRBJ2-7	TGTGCCAGCAGTTTTGTAGGGCCCTACGAGCAGTACTTC	CASSFVGPYEQYF
TRBV2	-	-	TRBJ2-2	TGTGCCAGCAGTGAAAGGGGGACCCCGAGCACCGGGGAGCTGTTTTTT	CASSERGTPSTGELFF
TRBV5-1	-	many	TRBJ2-5	TGCGCCAGCAGCTTCACCGGCCAAGAGACCCAGTACTTC	CASSFTGQETQYF
TRBV2	TRBD1	-	TRBJ1-2	TGTGCCAGCAGTGGGACAGGGGATGGCTACACCTTC	CASSGTGDGYTF
TRBV12-3/TRBV12-4	-	-	TRBJ1-2	TGTGCCAGCAGTTTAGGCTCTTCGACTGGCTACACCTTC	CASSLGSSTGYTF
TRBV2	-	-	TRBJ2-3	TGTGCCAGCAGTGGAGGGGATCTAGGACCTAGCACAGATACGCAGTATTTT	CASSGGDLGPSTDTQYF
TRBV20-1	-	few	TRBJ2-3	TGCAGTGCTAGAAAGCCCTCCGGGACCACGGCAGATACGCAGTATTTT	CSARKPSGTTADTQYF
TRBV6-2/TRBV6-3	-	many	TRBJ2-2	TGTGCCAGCAGTTACTCGATACAGAACACCGGGGAGCTGTTTTTT	CASSYSIQNTGELFF
TRBV3-1	-	many	TRBJ2-1	TGTGCCAGCAGCCATGCAGTGGAGCAGTTCTTC	CASSHAVEQFF
TRBV4-1	-	few	TRBJ1-4	TGCGCCAGCACTTGGAGGGAGGGTGAAAAACTGTTTTTT	CASTWREGEKLFF
TRBV6-5	TRBD2	few	TRBJ2-5	TGTGCCAGCAGTTACGCCATACTAGCGGGAGGCCCTAACCAAGAGACCCAGTACTTC	CASSYAILAGGPNQETQYF
TRBV7-2	TRBD2	-	TRBJ2-3	TGTGCCAGCAGCTTAACTAGCGGGATCGCAGATACGCAGTATTTT	CASSLTSGIADTQYF
TRBV20-1	TRBD1	-	TRBJ2-1	TGCAGTGCTCTAAAAGGGACAGGGAACAATGAGCAGTTCTTC	CSALKGTGNNEQFF
TRBV7-2	TRBD2	-	TRBJ2-3	TGTGCCAGCAGTACAATACCTAGCGGGAGCTTACCCACAGATACGCAGTATTTT	CASSTIPSGSLPTDTQYF
TRBV29-1	TRBD2	-	TRBJ2-3	TGCAGCGTTGACCCTGCCGGGGAGCGGGAGCTGACAGATACGCAGTATTTT	CSVDPAGERELTDTQYF
TRBV11-3	TRBD2	-	TRBJ2-2	TGTGCCAGCAGCCCGCGACTAGCGGGACTGAACACCGGGGAGCTGTTTTTT	CASSPRLAGLNTGELFF
TRBV20-1	TRBD2	-	TRBJ2-3	TGCAGTGCTAGAGGGACTAGCGGGAGCGGGTCAGATACGCAGTATTTT	CSARGTSGSGSDTQYF
TRBV5-1	-	-	TRBJ2-7	TGCGCCAGCAGCTTGTGGGAGCTAACATACGAGCAGTACTTC	CASSLWELTYEQYF
TRBV15	-	few	TRBJ2-7	TGTGCCACCAGCAGGGACAGTCCCTACGAGCAGTACTTC	CATSRDSPYEQYF
TRBV12-3/TRBV12-4	TRBD1	few	TRBJ1-4	TGTGCCAGCAGTCCCGACCGGACAGGGAGTAATGAAAAACTGTCTTTT	CASSPDRTGSNEKLSF
TRBV6-2/TRBV6-3	-	-	TRBJ2-7	TGTGCCAGCAGTCGGGTGAGCTCCTACGAGCAGTACTTC	CASSRVSSYEQYF
TRBV29-1	-	-	TRBJ1-1	TGCAGCGCTGGGACCGAAGCTTTCTTT	CSAGTEAFF
TRBV7-7	TRBD2	few	TRBJ2-2	TGTGCTAGCAGCGCCCGGACTAGCGGGATCAACACCGGGGAGCTGTTTTTT	CASSARTSGINTGELFF
TRBV30	-	-	TRBJ1-1	TGTGCCTGGAGTGTAGCCCGGGCCACTGAAGCTTTCTTT	CAWSVARATEAFF
TRBV24-1	TRBD2	-	TRBJ2-1	TGTGCCACCAGTGACGGGACTAGCGGCAATGAGCAGTTCTTC	CATSDGTSGNEQFF
TRBV2	-	-	TRBJ2-5	TGTGCCAGCAGTGAAGGGACGGCGACCCAGTACTTC	CASSEGTATQYF
TRBV19	-	-	TRBJ1-2	TGTGCCAGTAGCAACGTGGTCACCTCTAACTATGGCTACACCTTC	CASSNVVTSNYGYTF
TRBV27	-	-	TRBJ1-3	TGTGCCAGCAGTTTAGGGAAGAGCTCTGGAAACACCATATATTTT	CASSLGKSSGNTIYF
TRBV12-3/TRBV12-4	TRBD2	few	TRBJ2-4	TGTGCCAGCAGTTTAGGGGCGGGAGGGCTAGCCAAAAACATTCAGTACTTC	CASSLGAGGLAKNIQYF
TRBV3-1	-	once	TRBJ1-6	TGTGCCAGCAGCCAACAGAGGCAGGGTTCACCCCTCCACTTT	CASSQQRQGSPLHF
TRBV18	-	few	TRBJ1-1	TGTGCCAGCTCACCACCGATGAAGATTGAAGCTTTCTTT	CASSPPMKIEAFF
TRBV6-5	TRBD2	-	TRBJ2-1	TGTGCCAGCAGTTCCGTAGCGGGAAGGGGCGGTGAGCAGTTCTTC	CASSSVAGRGGEQFF
TRBV15	-	few	TRBJ2-7	TGTGCCACCAGCAGAGATCTACCCTCCTACGAGCAGTACTTC	CATSRDLPSYEQYF
TRBV18	-	-	TRBJ1-1	TGTGCCAGCTCTTCCGGGACGGGGTACGCTGAAGCTTTCTTT	CASSSGTGYAEAFF
TRBV2	TRBD1	few	TRBJ2-4	TGTGCCAGCAGTGACCTCGAAATGGGACAGGGAAAAAACATTCAGTACTTC	CASSDLEMGQGKNIQYF
TRBV19	-	few	TRBJ2-3	TGTGCCAGTAGTATTGGAGGACCTAGCACAGATACGCAGTATTTT	CASSIGGPSTDTQYF
TRBV29-1	-	few	TRBJ2-5	TGCAGCGTTACGGACGGTGAGGAGACCCAGTACTTC	CSVTDGEETQYF
TRBV7-3	-	few	TRBJ2-6	TGTGCCAGCAGCCCCTATGGGGCTGGGGCCAACGTCCTGACTTTC	CASSPYGAGANVLTF
TRBV5-1	TRBD1	once	TRBJ1-2	TGCGCCAGCAGCCTGACAGGGAGCGGTGGCTACACTTTC	CASSLTGSGGYTF
TRBV6-6	-	few	TRBJ2-7	TGTGCCAGCAGTTACCTTTTCGGCTACGAGCAGTACTTC	CASSYLFGYEQYF
TRBV7-7	-	-	TRBJ2-7	TGTGCTAGCAGCTTAGACGTTTCGGGGGAGCAGTACTTC	CASSLDVSGEQYF